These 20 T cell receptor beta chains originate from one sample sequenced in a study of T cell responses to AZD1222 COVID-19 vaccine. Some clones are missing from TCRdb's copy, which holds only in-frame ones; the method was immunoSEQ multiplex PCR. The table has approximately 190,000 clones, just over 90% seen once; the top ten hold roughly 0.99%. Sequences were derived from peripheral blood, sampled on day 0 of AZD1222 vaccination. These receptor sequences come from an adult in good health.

CDR3 region: CASSIDRTANTGELFF. The CDR3 nucleotides read TGTGCCAGTAGTATAGATCGGACAGCGAACACCGGGGAGCTGTTTTTT. The chain joins TRBV19 to TRBJ2-2, with a weak D call TRBD1 (6 bases). V gave up 0 bases and J gave up 0 bases, with 8 bases separating them. CDR1 and CDR2 (germline): LNHDA, SQIVND (reference sequence). This CDR3 is built from 16 residues. The variable domain in full, with the rest retrieved from reference TRBV19 and TRBJ2-2, is DGGITQSPKYLFRKEGQNVTLSCEQNLNHDAMYWYRQDPGQGLRLIYYSQIVNDFQKGDIAEGYSVSREKKESFPLTVTSAQKNPTAFYLCASSIDRTANTGELFFGEGSRLTVL.

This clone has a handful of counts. For the CDR3, the DNA is TGTGCCAGCAGCCCTGACGGAGGGACAGACTATGGCTACACCTTC. It yields the protein CASSPDGGTDYGYTF. The rearrangement joins TRBV6-2 or TRBV6-3 to TRBJ1-2; 7 bases match TRBD1. The ends lost 6 bases at V and 3 bases at J; junction bases unmatched: 10. This CDR3 is built from 15 residues. The V gene's germline CDR1 is MNHEY and CDR2 SVGEGT.

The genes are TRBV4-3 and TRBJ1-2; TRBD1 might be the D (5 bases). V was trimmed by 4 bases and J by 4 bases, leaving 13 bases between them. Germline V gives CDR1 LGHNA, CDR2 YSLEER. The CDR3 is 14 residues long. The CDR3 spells CASSRMGTGYGYTF. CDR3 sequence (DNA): TGCGCCAGCAGCCGTATGGGGACGGGCTATGGCTACACCTTC.

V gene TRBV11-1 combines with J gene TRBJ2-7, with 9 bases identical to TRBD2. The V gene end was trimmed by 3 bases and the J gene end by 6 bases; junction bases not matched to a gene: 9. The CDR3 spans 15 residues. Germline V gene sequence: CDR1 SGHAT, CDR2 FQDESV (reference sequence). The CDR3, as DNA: TGTGCCAGCAGCTTCGACGCGGGAGGGCCGGTCGAGCAGTACTTC. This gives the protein CASSFDAGGPVEQYF.

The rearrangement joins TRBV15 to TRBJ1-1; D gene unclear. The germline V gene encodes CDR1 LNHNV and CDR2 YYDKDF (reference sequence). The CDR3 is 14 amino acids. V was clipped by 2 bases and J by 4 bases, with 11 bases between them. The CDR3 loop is CATSRRGRSTEAFF. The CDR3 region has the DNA TGTGCCACCAGCAGAAGAGGGAGGAGCACTGAAGCTTTCTTT.

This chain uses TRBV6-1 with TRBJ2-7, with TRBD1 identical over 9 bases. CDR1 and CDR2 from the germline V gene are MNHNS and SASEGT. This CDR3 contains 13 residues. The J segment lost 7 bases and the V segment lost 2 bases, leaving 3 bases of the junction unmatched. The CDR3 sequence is CASSENRGREQYF. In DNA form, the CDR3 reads TGTGCCAGCAGTGAAAACAGGGGGCGGGAGCAGTACTTC.

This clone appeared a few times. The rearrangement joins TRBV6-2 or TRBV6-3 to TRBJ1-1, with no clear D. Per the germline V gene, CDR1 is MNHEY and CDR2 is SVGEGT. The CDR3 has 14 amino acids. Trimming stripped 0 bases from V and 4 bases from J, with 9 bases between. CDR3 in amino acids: CASSYSSSATEAFF. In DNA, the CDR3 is TGTGCCAGCAGTTACTCATCATCAGCCACTGAAGCTTTCTTT.

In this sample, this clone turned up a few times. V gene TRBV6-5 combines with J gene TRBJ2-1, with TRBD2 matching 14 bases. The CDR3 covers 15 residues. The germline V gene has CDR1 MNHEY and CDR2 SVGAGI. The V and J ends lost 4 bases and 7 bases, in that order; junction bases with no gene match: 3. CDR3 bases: TGTGCCAGCAGTTCTCGACTAGCGGGGGGGAATGAGCAGTTCTTC. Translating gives CASSSRLAGGNEQFF.

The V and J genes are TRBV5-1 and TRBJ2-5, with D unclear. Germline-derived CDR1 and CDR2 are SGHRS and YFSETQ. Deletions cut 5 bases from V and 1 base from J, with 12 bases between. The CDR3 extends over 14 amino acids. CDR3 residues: CASSTLGLQETQYF. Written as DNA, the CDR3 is TGCGCCAGCAGTACCCTCGGGCTCCAAGAGACCCAGTACTTC. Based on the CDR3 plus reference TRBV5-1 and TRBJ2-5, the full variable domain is KAGVTQTPRYLIKTRGQQVTLSCSPISGHRSVSWYQQTPGQGLQFLFEYFSETQRNKGNFPGRFSGRQFSNSRSEMNVSTLELGDSALYLCASSTLGLQETQYFGPGTRLLVL.

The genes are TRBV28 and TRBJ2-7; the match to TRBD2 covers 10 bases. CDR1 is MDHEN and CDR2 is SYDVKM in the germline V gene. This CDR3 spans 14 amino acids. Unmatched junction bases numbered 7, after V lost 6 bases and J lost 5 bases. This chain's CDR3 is CASSLAGARNEQYF. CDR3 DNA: TGTGCCAGCAGCCTAGCGGGAGCCCGGAACGAGCAGTACTTC.

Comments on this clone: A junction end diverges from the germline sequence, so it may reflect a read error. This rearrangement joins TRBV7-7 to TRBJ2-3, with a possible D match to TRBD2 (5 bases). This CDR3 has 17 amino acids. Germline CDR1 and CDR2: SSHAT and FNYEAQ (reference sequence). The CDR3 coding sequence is TGTGCTAGCAGCTTAGTACCCCCAGGCGGGCCCGGGGATACGCAGTATTTT. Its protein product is CASSLVPPGGPGDTQYF.

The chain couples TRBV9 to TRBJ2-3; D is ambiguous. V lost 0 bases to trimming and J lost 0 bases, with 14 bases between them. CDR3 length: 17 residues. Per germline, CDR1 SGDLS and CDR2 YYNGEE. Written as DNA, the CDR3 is TGTGCCAGCAGCGTAGCTCCCGCAGGAACTAGCACAGATACGCAGTATTTT. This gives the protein CASSVAPAGTSTDTQYF.

The CDR3 spells CASKDPRGGTGDEAFF. In DNA, the CDR3 is TGTGCCAGCAAAGATCCAAGGGGCGGGACAGGGGATGAAGCTTTCTTT. This sequence joins TRBV19 and TRBJ1-1, with TRBD1 matching 10 bases. The V and J ends lost 9 bases and 7 bases, in that order; junction bases with no gene match: 17. The CDR3 runs to 16 residues. Germline V CDR1 and CDR2: LNHDA, SQIVND (reference sequence).

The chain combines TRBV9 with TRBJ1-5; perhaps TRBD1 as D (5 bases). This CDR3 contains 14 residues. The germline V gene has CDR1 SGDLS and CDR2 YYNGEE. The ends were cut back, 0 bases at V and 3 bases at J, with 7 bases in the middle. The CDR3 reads CASSVGQSNQPQHF. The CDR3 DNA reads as TGTGCCAGCAGCGTAGGACAGTCCAATCAGCCCCAGCATTTT.

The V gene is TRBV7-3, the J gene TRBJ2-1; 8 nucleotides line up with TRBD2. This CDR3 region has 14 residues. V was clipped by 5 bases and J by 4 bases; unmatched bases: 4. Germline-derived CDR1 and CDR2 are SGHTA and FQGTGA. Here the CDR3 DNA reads TGTGCCAGCAGCCAGACTAGCGATTACAATGAGCAGTTCTTC. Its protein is CASSQTSDYNEQFF.

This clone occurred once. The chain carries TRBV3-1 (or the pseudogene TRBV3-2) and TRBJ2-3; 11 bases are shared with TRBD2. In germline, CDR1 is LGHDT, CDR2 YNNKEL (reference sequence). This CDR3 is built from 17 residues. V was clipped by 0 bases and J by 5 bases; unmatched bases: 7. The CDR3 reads CASSQDPLAGEGDTQYF. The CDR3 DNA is TGTGCCAGCAGCCAAGATCCACTAGCGGGAGAGGGAGATACGCAGTATTTT.

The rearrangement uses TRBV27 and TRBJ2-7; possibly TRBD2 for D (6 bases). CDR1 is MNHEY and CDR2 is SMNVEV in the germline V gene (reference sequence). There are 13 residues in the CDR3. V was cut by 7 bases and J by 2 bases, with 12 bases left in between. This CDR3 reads CASKGSGTYEQYF. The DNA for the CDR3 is TGTGCCAGCAAAGGTAGCGGCACCTACGAGCAGTACTTC.

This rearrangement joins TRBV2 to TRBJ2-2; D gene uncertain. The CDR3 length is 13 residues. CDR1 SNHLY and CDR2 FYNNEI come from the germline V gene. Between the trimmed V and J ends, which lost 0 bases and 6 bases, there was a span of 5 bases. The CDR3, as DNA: TGTGCCAGCAGTGAAGCTGTCGCCGGGGAGCTGTTTTTT. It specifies CASSEAVAGELFF.

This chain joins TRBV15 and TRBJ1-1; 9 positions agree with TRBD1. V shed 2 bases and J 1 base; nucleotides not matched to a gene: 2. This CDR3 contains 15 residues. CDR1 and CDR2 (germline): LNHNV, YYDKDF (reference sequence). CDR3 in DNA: TGTGCCACCAGCAGACCGGGACAGGGGAACACTGAAGCTTTCTTT. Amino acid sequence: CATSRPGQGNTEAFF.

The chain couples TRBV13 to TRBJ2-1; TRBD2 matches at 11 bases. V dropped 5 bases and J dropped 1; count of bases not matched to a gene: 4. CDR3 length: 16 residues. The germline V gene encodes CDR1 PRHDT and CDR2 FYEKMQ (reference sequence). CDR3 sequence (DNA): TGTGCCAGCAGCCCGAGGACTAGCGGGTCCTACAATGAGCAGTTCTTC. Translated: CASSPRTSGSYNEQFF. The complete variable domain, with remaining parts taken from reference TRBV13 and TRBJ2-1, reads AAGVIQSPRHLIKEKRETATLKCYPIPRHDTVYWYQQGPGQDPQFLISFYEKMQSDKGSIPDRFSAQQFSDYHSELNMSSLELGDSALYFCASSPRTSGSYNEQFFGPGTRLTVL.